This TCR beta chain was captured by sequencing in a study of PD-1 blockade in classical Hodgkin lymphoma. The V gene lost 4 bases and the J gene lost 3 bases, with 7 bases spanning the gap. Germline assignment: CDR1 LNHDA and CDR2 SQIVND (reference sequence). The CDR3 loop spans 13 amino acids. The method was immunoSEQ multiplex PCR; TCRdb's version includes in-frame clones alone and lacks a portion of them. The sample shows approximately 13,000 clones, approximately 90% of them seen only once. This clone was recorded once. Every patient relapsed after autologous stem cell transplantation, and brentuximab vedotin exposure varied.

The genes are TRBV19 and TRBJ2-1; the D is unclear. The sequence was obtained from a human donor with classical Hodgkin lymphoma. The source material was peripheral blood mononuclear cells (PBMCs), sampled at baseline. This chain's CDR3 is CASSTSDYNEQFF. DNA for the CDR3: TGTGCCAGTAGTACCTCGGACTACAATGAGCAGTTCTTC. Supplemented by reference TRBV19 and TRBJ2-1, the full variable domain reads DGGITQSPKYLFRKEGQNVTLSCEQNLNHDAMYWYRQDPGQGLRLIYYSQIVNDFQKGDIAEGYSVSREKKESFPLTVTSAQKNPTAFYLCASSTSDYNEQFFGPGTRLTVL.